The clone carrying this TCR beta chain was counted at least ten times. Its target is not known. This record belongs to a study of response to subunit inactivated influenza vaccine. General observations from the study: The authors offered the suggestion that each seasonal influenza vaccination recruits few new T cells.

TCRdb re-analysed the RT-PCR reads in MiXCR, keeping a single row per CDR3 protein. The sample carries 540,000 or so distinct CDR3 sequences, over 10% recorded once. V lost 8 bases and J lost 5, with 13 bases in between. This CDR3 contains 12 residues. Germline loops: CDR1 SEHNR, CDR2 FQNEAQ (reference sequence). The specimen was PBMCs from blood, collected roughly 45 days after vaccination. The TCR was taken from a man aged 50-60 years who received an inactivated influenza vaccine. The gene calls are TRBV7-9 and TRBJ2-7; no definite D call. The CDR3 DNA sequence: TGTGCCAGCCAGAGATCGATGAACGAGCAGTACTTC. This encodes CASQRSMNEQYF.